This T cell receptor beta chain derives from a study of blood T cells in healthy people across ages. This clonotype has just a few counts. This CDR3 region has 17 residues. Trimming took off 4 bases at V and 0 bases at J, with 14 bases between the two ends. Germline V gene sequence: CDR1 SGDLS, CDR2 YYNGEE. Sample-barcoded 5' priming and a J-beta primer mix drove a second PCR of 7 to 11 cycles. Each CDR3 protein is one row after TCRdb ran MiXCR on the 5' RACE reads. The sample lists some 930,000 distinct CDR3 sequences; roughly 29% were seen once. The same data also contributed to another study, on T cells of mothers and their children. From that second work: The second PCR's M1S primer added sample barcodes and 2-4 random nucleotides. Reads obtained per mother exceeded 9.5 million TCR beta CDR3 reads, with several million obtained per child. Slightly higher but non-significant overlap marked related mother-child pairs versus unrelated pairs.

Sequencing was carried out using blood. The J gene is TRBJ1-6, the V gene TRBV9; the D gene is possibly TRBD1 (5 bases). This clonotype originated in a woman aged 40 to 49 in good health. The CDR3 spells CASSRPGASSYNSPLHF. In DNA, the CDR3 is TGTGCCAGCAGCCGCCCCGGGGCGAGCTCCTATAATTCACCCCTCCACTTT.